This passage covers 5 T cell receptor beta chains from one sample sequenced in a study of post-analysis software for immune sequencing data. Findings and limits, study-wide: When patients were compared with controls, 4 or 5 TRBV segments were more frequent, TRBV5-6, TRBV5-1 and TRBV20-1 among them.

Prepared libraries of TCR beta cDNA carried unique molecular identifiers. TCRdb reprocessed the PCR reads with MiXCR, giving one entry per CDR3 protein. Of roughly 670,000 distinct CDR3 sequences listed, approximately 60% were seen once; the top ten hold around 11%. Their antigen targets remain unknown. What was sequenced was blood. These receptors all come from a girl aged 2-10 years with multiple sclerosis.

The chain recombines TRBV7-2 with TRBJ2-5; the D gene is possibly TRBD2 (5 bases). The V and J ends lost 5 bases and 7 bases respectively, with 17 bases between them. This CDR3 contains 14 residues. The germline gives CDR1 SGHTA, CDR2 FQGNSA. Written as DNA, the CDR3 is TGTGCCAGCAGCACCGTGGCGGGTAAAGGGACCCAGTACTTC. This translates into CASSTVAGKGTQYF. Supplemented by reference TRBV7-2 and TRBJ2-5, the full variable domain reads GAGVSQSPSNKVTEKGKDVELRCDPISGHTALYWYRQSLGQGLEFLIYFQGNSAPDKSGLPSDRFSAERTGGSVSTLTIQRTQQEDSAVYLCASSTVAGKGTQYFGPGTRLLVL.

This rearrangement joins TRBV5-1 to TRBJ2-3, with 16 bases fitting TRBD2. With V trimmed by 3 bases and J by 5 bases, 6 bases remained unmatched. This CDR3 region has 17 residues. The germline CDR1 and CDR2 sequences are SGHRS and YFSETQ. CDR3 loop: CASSSGLAGGPLDTQYF. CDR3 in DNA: TGCGCCAGCAGCTCGGGACTAGCGGGAGGGCCCTTAGATACGCAGTATTTT. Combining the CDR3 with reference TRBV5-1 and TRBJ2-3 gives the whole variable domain KAGVTQTPRYLIKTRGQQVTLSCSPISGHRSVSWYQQTPGQGLQFLFEYFSETQRNKGNFPGRFSGRQFSNSRSEMNVSTLELGDSALYLCASSSGLAGGPLDTQYFGPGTRLTVL.

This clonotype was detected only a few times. For the CDR3, the DNA is TGTGCCAGCAGTTTTCCAGGGGCCCCCTATGGCTACACCTTC. Translating it yields CASSFPGAPYGYTF. The chain uses TRBV12-3 or TRBV12-4 and TRBJ1-2; TRBD1 might be the D (6 bases). The CDR3 is 14 residues long. V lost 3 bases and J 4 bases, leaving 12 bases between the germline ends.

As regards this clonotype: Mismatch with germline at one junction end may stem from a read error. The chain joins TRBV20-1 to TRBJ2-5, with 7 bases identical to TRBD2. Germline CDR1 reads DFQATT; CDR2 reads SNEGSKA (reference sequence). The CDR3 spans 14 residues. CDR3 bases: TGCAGTGCTAGGGGAGCGGGGTATAAAGAGACCCCGTACTTC. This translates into CSARGAGYKETPYF.

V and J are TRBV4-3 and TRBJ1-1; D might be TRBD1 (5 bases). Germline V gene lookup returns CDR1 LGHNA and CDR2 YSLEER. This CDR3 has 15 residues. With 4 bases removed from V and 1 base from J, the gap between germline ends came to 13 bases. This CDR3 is CASSPNGRENTEAFF. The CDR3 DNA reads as TGCGCCAGCAGCCCTAATGGCAGGGAGAACACTGAAGCTTTCTTT.